This TCR beta chain was profiled in a study of cytomegalovirus exposure and HLA in healthy donors (dated by TCRdb to 2016 to 2017). Study-wide context: In an earlier analysis of several hundred of the donors, 276 Gb of sequence data and 100 million or so unique TCR beta sequences from 150 million to 200 million T cells were reported. HLA typing included class I and class II loci at four-digit resolution. An earlier analysis of 587 of the donors used high-throughput TCR beta sequencing to judge whether each TCR beta V gene segment behaved as functional or pseudogenic. Because of strong linkage in the cohort, four to six DR-DQ haplotypes were treated as single units for association and clustering. In a later analysis, previously published TCR beta repertoires from 550 to 750 donors were re-analyzed and high-resolution HLA genotyping was added so that TCR occurrence patterns could be studied. All discovery cohort repertoires had been generated using a single sequencing platform. High-throughput TCR immunosequencing, statistical association of individual TCRs with disease status, and machine learning were combined to predict cytomegalovirus infection status. A separate validation cohort of 100 to 150 different subjects was used in addition to the approximately 670-subject first cohort. Among about 370 genotyped donors of the cohort, an average of approximately 220,000 unique TCR beta nucleotide sequences was sequenced per donor, of which 15% to 20% were non-productive. The aim of the study was to test whether cataloging public T cell receptors could identify signatures of past pathogen exposure. An early release that covered more than 550 HLA-typed donors contained about 300 gigabases of sequencing data and tens of millions of unique TCR sequences. Alongside the repertoire data, information on donor age, sex, ethnicity and CMV serostatus was compiled. A later genetic analysis took genome-wide SNP genotypes for about three fifths of the 666 donors and used that subset as a discovery cohort. The number of typed donors differed by locus: roughly 629-630 for A, B, C, DRB1 and DQB1; some 540 for DQA1; around 580 for DPA1; and approximately 450 for DPB1. Rather than drawing on any new phenotypic data, the later analysis identified candidate immune exposures from TCR beta sequences and the way those sequences occurred across donors. The T cell repertoires of under 700 subjects were profiled by immunosequencing and related to cytomegalovirus serostatus. Among the approximately 400 genotyped donors, around 81% belonged to the genetic ancestry cluster associated with self-reported Caucasian donors. Here is what the overall study found, with its caveats: CMV serostatus was the only immune exposure information available for the cohort. Some IMGT-functional V segments, including TRBV6-2 and TRBV6-3, could not be told apart with the 87-base-pair reads, so those segments were excluded. Linkage disequilibrium might explain the correlated functional status among segregating V segments, but an unknown experimental factor could not be ruled out. The presence/absence analyses assumed that sequencing depth was roughly uniform across donors, and that assumption may not be true. While some public TCRs were present in many individuals, most TCR sequences turned up only very rarely across donors. In a later analysis, the rate of TCR association differed among HLA loci, with DRB1 alleles having the most associated TCRs and HLA-C alleles having the fewest. Because some donors lacked HLA typing at each locus, the association tests relied only on the typed subset. The classifier was reported to diagnose cytomegalovirus status with high specificity and sensitivity in both the original cohort and the validation cohort. A later analysis reported that several top co-occurrence clusters appeared linked to parvovirus B19, influenza, CMV and Epstein-Barr virus. A later genetic analysis associated a missense DCLRE1C variant with V-gene and J-gene trimming of TCR beta chains, and an independent cohort replicated the association. In an earlier analysis of fewer than 750 of the donors, most TCR beta V segments were observed in productive rearrangements about 87% or about 30% of the time, broadly matching IMGT annotations. When HLA alleles, especially DR and DQ, strongly co-occurred, TCR associations were difficult to assign to individual alleles. In a later analysis, HLA-associated TCR beta chains were found to be more clonally expanded and to have lower generation probabilities than equally common non-associated chains. A further reported finding was that TCR beta sequences accurately predicted the HLA-A and HLA-B alleles for most subjects in the first cohort. Because counts were too low, about 15 rarely observed V segments, including chromosome 9 orphons, were left out of the earlier analysis of 587 of the donors. The authors suggested that the approach could potentially be generalized to other disease states and immunological phenotypes. Most CMV-associated TCR beta chains appeared to be HLA-restricted in a later analysis, and the HLA associations seemed to be driven largely by CMV exposure. In this cohort, only TCR beta chains were sequenced, and detectable features were limited by the absence of alpha or paired-chain data. In vitro tests confirmed that a few of the cytomegalovirus-associated TCR beta chains recognize cytomegalovirus antigens. At a false discovery rate of 0.05, a later analysis linked around 15,000 TCR beta sequences to specific HLA alleles. The study gave a list of about 150 TCR beta chains associated with cytomegalovirus. A cluster of highly shared sequence variants was judged likely to represent a technical artifact of the sequencing pipeline. In a later genetic analysis, fewer N-insertions in productive TCRs were reported among donors in an Asian-associated ancestry cluster than the 666-donor mean.

In total, about 650 healthy bone marrow donors made up the cohort. All cohort members were sampled while nominally healthy, although unrecorded immune exposures were likely present. The donor was CMV seronegative and was included in the group of about 400 seronegative cohort members. Each donor provided a peripheral blood sample, and peripheral blood mononuclear cells were used for TCR beta sequencing. Genomic DNA was extracted from the blood cell samples with the Qiagen DNeasy Blood Extraction Kit. Receptor amplification or capture employed the immunoSEQ multiplex PCR assay. For the multiplex PCR, a mixture combining 60 forward primers for TCR Vbeta segments and 13 reverse primers for TCR Jbeta segments was used. A multiplex PCR assay on genomic DNA amplified the CDR3 region of rearranged TCR beta genes. On the Illumina HiSeq System, the amplified TCR beta libraries were sequenced as 87-base-pair reads. Per the authors' processing: A later analysis tallied 80 million to 95 million unique TCR beta chains across the 666 repertoires, and some 12 million of those chains were shared by two or more donors. Raw reads were error-corrected and collapsed into unique sequences by a nearest-neighbor algorithm in which closely related sequences were merged to remove PCR and sequencing errors. V, D and J gene segments were assigned by aligning CDR3 sequences to IMGT reference sequences. For a sequence to be retained, a match of at least six nucleotides to both a V gene segment and a J gene segment was required. A rearrangement counted as productive if the CDR3 had no stop codons and remained in frame with V and J, and every other rearrangement counted as non-productive. Following IMGT convention, CDR3 was defined as the stretch from the second conserved V-encoded cysteine to the conserved J-encoded phenylalanine. In an earlier analysis of more than 550 of the donors, sequences lacking an unambiguous match to a single V gene segment were excluded. An earlier analysis of approximately 590 of the donors called V segments functional above 56.7% productive rearrangements and segregating when the between-donor standard deviation exceeded 5%. A statistical classification framework was built to diagnose cytomegalovirus status from the catalog of TCR beta chain sequences. In a later analysis, TCR nucleotide sequences were compared against IMGT/GENE-DB human TR gene sequences so that V and J genes could be assigned. In a later analysis, CDR3 sequences and most-parsimonious VDJ recombination scenarios were assigned using the TCRdist pipeline. In a later analysis, every TCR beta chain was defined by the combination of its CDR3 amino acid sequence and its V-gene family, and reads without a unique V-gene family were dropped. A later analysis removed several hundred highly shared, low-generation-probability nucleotide sequences to deal with suspected cross-contamination and a sequencing artifact. In a later analysis, a clonal expansion index was calculated for each public chain from normalized within-repertoire ranks of inferred template counts. In a later analysis, generation probabilities were computed with a VDJ recombination model fitted to out-of-frame rearrangements, and the resulting probabilities were checked against IGoR. In a later analysis, hypergeometric tests were used to score TCR-TCR, TCR-HLA and TCR-CMV co-occurrence, with a repertoire-size bias correction applied to TCR pairs. In a later analysis, false discovery rates were estimated by permuting HLA or CMV assignments 20 times. In a later analysis, co-occurring TCRs were grouped using DBSCAN, and TCRdist sequence similarity was added for clustering within HLA-allele-positive subsets. Co-occurrence clustering excluded repertoires with fewer than 30,000 or more than 120,000 public chains, plus five with anomalous nucleotide sharing. Entries here come from immuneACCESS through TCRdb and include only in-frame sequences with V and J called. Some clones fail to appear in such tables; in the studies checked, an unresolved V gene covers under half of the shortfall, and the cause of the remainder is unknown. The V and J calls and the clone size are those of that table, but D and trimming were determined from the DNA. This sample comprises about 50,000 clones, approximately 77% of them detected only once. About 9.1% of the sample is in the top ten clones.

About this clone: No cognate antigen has been identified for it. One base away there is no much larger clone; base qualities are not given.

The cysteine opens and the phenylalanine closes a CDR3 of 12 amino acids. The CDR3 DNA has 36 bases and is translated from base 1. Between the V and J ends, shortened by 4 bases and 3 bases respectively, the junction contains 6 bases. CDR1 and CDR2, per the germline V gene, are SNHLY and FYNNEI. The chain couples TRBV2 to TRBJ2-5; TRBD1 is a weak D gene call, 5 bases matching. Sequenced input: PBMCs. The receptor's source is a woman between 45 and 65 years old in good health and CMV-seronegative. The CDR3 sequence is CASSVGEETQYF. DNA sequence: TGTGCCAGCAGTGTAGGGGAAGAGACCCAGTACTTC.